These 20 T cell receptor beta chains share one sample of origin, sequenced in a study of T cell responses to AZD1222 COVID-19 vaccine. The method was immunoSEQ multiplex PCR; TCRdb's version includes in-frame clones alone and lacks a portion of them. The sample has around 83,000 clones; about 83% are singletons. This specimen was peripheral blood, taken on day 0 of AZD1222 vaccination. Every receptor here comes from an adult in good health.

The CDR3 DNA follows: TGTGCCAGCGGGACAGCCGCTGGAAACACCATATATTTT. It translates to CASGTAAGNTIYF. The gene calls are TRBV6-5 and TRBJ1-3; 7 nucleotides match TRBD1. The V gene end was trimmed by 8 bases and the J gene end by 2 bases; junction bases not matched to a gene: 3. The V gene's germline CDR1 is MNHEY and CDR2 SVGAGI. The CDR3 consists of 13 residues.

This clone occurred once. This chain links TRBV10-2 with TRBJ1-3; D is undetermined. Germline V CDR1 and CDR2: WSHSY, SAAADI. V was shortened by 4 bases and J by 0 bases, with 4 bases between the two germline ends. The CDR3 totals 13 residues. CDR3 coding DNA: TGCGCCAGCAGTGCAAACTCTGGAAACACCATATATTTT. This gives the protein CASSANSGNTIYF.

This clone has only a few counts. The chain recombines TRBV7-2 with TRBJ2-7; D unclear. There are 12 residues in the CDR3. Germline CDR1 is SGHTA and CDR2 is FQGNSA. Deletions cut 5 bases from V and 7 bases from J, with 12 bases between. CDR3 sequence: CASSPPSIEQYF. CDR3 nucleotide sequence: TGTGCCAGCAGCCCCCCCAGCATAGAGCAGTACTTC.

This clone has only a few counts. The chain carries TRBV2 and TRBJ2-2; 7 nucleotides line up with TRBD1. The trim removed 5 bases at V and 4 bases at J, leaving 7 bases unmatched. Germline assignment: CDR1 SNHLY and CDR2 FYNNEI. CDR3 length equals 15 residues. CDR3 residues: CASSPTGWSTGELFF. DNA for the CDR3: TGTGCCAGCAGTCCGACAGGGTGGAGCACCGGGGAGCTGTTTTTT.

This rearrangement joins TRBV6-5 to TRBJ2-7; D may match TRBD1 or TRBD2 (5 bases each). The V gene lost 5 bases and the J gene lost 2 bases, with 16 bases spanning the gap. There are 15 residues in the CDR3. The germline V gene has CDR1 MNHEY and CDR2 SVGAGI. CDR3 DNA sequence: TGTGCCAGCAGTAGATTAGGGACGGACACCTACGAGCAGTACTTC. It translates to CASSRLGTDTYEQYF.

This sequence joins TRBV5-1 and TRBJ1-2; no firm D call. Germline V gene lookup returns CDR1 SGHRS and CDR2 YFSETQ. V lost 1 base and J lost 2, with 3 bases in between. The length of the CDR3 is 12 residues. The CDR3 loop reads CASSLTNYGYTF. The CDR3, as DNA: TGCGCCAGCAGCTTGACCAACTATGGCTACACCTTC.

This chain connects TRBV25-1 to TRBJ2-7, with 7 positions matching TRBD1. The germline CDR1 and CDR2 sequences are MGHDK and SYGVNS. This CDR3 contains 14 residues. After removal of 7 bases from V and 6 bases from J, the junction contained 12 bases not matched to a gene. The CDR3 loop is CASNSSGGQGEQYF. The CDR3 bases are TGTGCCAGCAATAGTTCAGGGGGTCAAGGCGAGCAGTACTTC.

This chain links TRBV18 with TRBJ1-4, with D unresolved. The ends were cut back, 4 bases at V and 6 bases at J, with 18 bases in the middle. From germline, CDR1 is KGHSH and CDR2 LQKENI. The CDR3 spans 16 residues. The CDR3 loop is CASSRATEAEDEKLFF. In DNA form, the CDR3 reads TGTGCCAGCTCACGCGCAACGGAGGCGGAGGATGAAAAACTGTTTTTT. The whole variable domain, remainder taken from reference TRBV18 and TRBJ1-4, is NAGVMQNPRHLVRRRGQEARLRCSPMKGHSHVYWYRQLPEEGLKFMVYLQKENIIDESGMPKERFSAEFPKEGPSILRIQQVVRGDSAAYFCASSRATEAEDEKLFFGSGTQLSVL.

The chain recombines TRBV6-5 with TRBJ2-2; unclear D gene. Germline CDR1 and CDR2: MNHEY and SVGAGI. V lost 8 bases to trimming and J lost 4 bases, with 14 bases between them. The length of the CDR3 is 14 residues. DNA for the CDR3: TGTGCCAGCGGATCCGGGCTAGGCACCGGGGAGCTGTTTTTT. Its translation is CASGSGLGTGELFF.

The chain carries TRBV27 and TRBJ2-4; D possibly matches TRBD1 or TRBD2 (5 bases each). V dropped 5 bases and J dropped 7 bases, with 21 bases sitting between them. The CDR3 has 16 residues. The V gene's germline CDR1 is MNHEY and CDR2 SMNVEV (reference sequence). CDR3 residues: CASSPFGAAADNIQYF. The CDR3 DNA reads TGTGCCAGCAGTCCCTTCGGGGCGGCGGCGGATAACATTCAGTACTTC.

V gene TRBV28 combines with J gene TRBJ2-4; D is unresolved. The CDR3 runs 15 residues. V lost 5 bases and J lost 0, with 11 bases in between. From germline, CDR1 is MDHEN and CDR2 SYDVKM. The CDR3 region is CASSPPHIAKNIQYF. The CDR3 DNA reads as TGTGCCAGCAGTCCCCCTCATATAGCCAAAAACATTCAGTACTTC.

Here the CDR3 DNA reads TGTGCCTGGAGGGACTTCAATGAGCAGTTCTTC. It codes for CAWRDFNEQFF. The genes are TRBV30 and TRBJ2-1, with a tentative D call TRBD2 (5 bases). Trimming took 3 bases from V and 6 from J, leaving 6 bases between them. Germline V gene sequence: CDR1 GTSNPN, CDR2 SVGIG (reference sequence). The CDR3 is made up of 11 amino acids.

In this sample, this clone turned up once. The rearrangement joins TRBV7-9 to TRBJ1-2; weak D call: TRBD1 (5 bases). CDR1 and CDR2 from the germline V gene are SEHNR and FQNEAQ (reference sequence). V was shortened by 6 bases and J by 5 bases, with 13 bases between the two germline ends. The CDR3 runs 13 residues. DNA for the CDR3: TGTGCCAGCAGGGGGGTCGCGGGTTATGGCTACACCTTC. Translation: CASRGVAGYGYTF.

This clone was detected only once. The chain couples TRBV27 to TRBJ1-1; D uncertain. CDR1 MNHEY and CDR2 SMNVEV come from the germline V gene (reference sequence). With 3 bases removed from V and 6 bases from J, the gap between germline ends came to 14 bases. CDR3 length: 14 residues. CDR3 in amino acids: CASSFVGRASEAFF. CDR3 nucleotides: TGTGCCAGCAGTTTTGTGGGGAGGGCCTCTGAAGCTTTCTTT.

This clone appeared once. The DNA of the CDR3 is TGTGCCAGTAGTATCTGGGAGAACACTGAAGCTTTCTTT. This encodes CASSIWENTEAFF. The J gene is TRBJ1-1, the V gene TRBV19, with D uncertain. This CDR3 spans 13 amino acids. Trimming pared 3 bases from V and 1 base from J, leaving 6 bases between. Per germline, CDR1 LNHDA and CDR2 SQIVND (reference sequence).

In this sample, this clone turned up once. The CDR3 DNA reads as TGTGCCAGCAGCCCGGTCGGTGGACTAACTGAAGCTTTCTTT. Protein product: CASSPVGGLTEAFF. The chain is built from TRBV5-6 and TRBJ1-1; no clear D gene. CDR3 length: 14 amino acids. Germline assignment: CDR1 SGHDT and CDR2 YYEEEE. V was trimmed by 4 bases and J by 5 bases, leaving 15 bases between them.

The rearrangement uses TRBV5-1 and TRBJ1-1; 7 bases are a match to TRBD1. Germline V gene data show CDR1 as SGHRS and CDR2 as YFSETQ. This CDR3 region has 12 residues. Losses at the gene ends were 0 bases for V and 10 bases for J; bases not matched to a gene: 3. As DNA, the CDR3 is TGCGCCAGCAGCTTGGAGACAGGGAGAGCTTTCTTT. Its translation: CASSLETGRAFF.

This sequence joins TRBV9 and TRBJ2-1; D remains ambiguous. The CDR3 is 15 residues long. Trimming removed 0 bases at V and 12 bases at J, with 19 bases between. Germline CDR1 and CDR2: SGDLS and YYNGEE. The CDR3 is CASSVDGRSWFGQFF. The CDR3 bases are TGTGCCAGCAGCGTAGACGGTAGATCTTGGTTCGGGCAGTTCTTC.

This clone was detected only once. In nucleotides, the CDR3 is TGTGCCACCACCCCAGGGATGGGTCACTACGAGCAGTACTTC. Amino acid sequence: CATTPGMGHYEQYF. This chain joins TRBV15 and TRBJ2-7, with D perhaps TRBD1 (5 bases). CDR3 length equals 14 residues. Trimming removed 7 bases from V and 3 bases from J, with 16 bases in between. Germline-derived CDR1 and CDR2 are LNHNV and YYDKDF (reference sequence).

V is TRBV7-2 and J is TRBJ2-5; possibly TRBD2 for D (5 bases). Trimming shortened V by 1 base and J by 5 bases, and 11 bases separated the two germline ends. The V gene's germline CDR1 is SGHTA and CDR2 FQGNSA. CDR3 length equals 14 residues. The CDR3 DNA follows: TGTGCCAGCAGCTTAGAAGTGCCGGGGGAGACCCAGTACTTC. Protein: CASSLEVPGETQYF.